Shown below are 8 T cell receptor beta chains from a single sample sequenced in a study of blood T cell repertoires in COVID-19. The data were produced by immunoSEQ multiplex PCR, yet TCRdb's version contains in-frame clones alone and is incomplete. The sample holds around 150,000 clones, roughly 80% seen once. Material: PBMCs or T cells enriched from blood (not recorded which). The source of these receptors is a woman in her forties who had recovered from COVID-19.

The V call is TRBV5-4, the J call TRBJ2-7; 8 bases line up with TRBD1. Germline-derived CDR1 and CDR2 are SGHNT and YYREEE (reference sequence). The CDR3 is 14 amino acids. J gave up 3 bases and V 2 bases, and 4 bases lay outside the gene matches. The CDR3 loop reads CASSFGQGDYEQYF. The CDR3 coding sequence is TGTGCCAGCAGCTTCGGACAGGGTGACTACGAGCAGTACTTC.

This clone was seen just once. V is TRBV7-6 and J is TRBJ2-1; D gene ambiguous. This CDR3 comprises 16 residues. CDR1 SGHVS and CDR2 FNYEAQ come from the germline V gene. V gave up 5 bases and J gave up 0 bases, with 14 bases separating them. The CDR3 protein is CASSNLLGPSYNEQFF. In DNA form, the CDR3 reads TGTGCCAGCAGCAATCTTCTGGGCCCCTCCTACAATGAGCAGTTCTTC.

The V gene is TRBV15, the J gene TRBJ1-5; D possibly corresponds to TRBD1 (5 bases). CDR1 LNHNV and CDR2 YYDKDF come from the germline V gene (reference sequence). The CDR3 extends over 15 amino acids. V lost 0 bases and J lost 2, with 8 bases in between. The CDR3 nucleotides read TGTGCCACCAGCAGAGAGGCACAGGGCAATCAGCCCCAGCATTTT. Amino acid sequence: CATSREAQGNQPQHF.

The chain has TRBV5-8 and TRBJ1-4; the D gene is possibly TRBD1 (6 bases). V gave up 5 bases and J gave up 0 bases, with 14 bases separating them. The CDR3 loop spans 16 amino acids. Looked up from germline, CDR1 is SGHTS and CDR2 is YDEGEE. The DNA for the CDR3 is TGTGCCAGCAGGCGGAACAGGGCTGCAACTAATGAAAAACTGTTTTTT. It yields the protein CASRRNRAATNEKLFF.

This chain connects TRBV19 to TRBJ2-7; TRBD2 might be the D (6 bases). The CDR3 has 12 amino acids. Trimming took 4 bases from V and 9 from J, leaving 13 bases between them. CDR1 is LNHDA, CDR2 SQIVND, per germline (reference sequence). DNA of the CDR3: TGTGCCAGTAGTACCGGAGGAGCGGGGCAGTACTTC. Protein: CASSTGGAGQYF.

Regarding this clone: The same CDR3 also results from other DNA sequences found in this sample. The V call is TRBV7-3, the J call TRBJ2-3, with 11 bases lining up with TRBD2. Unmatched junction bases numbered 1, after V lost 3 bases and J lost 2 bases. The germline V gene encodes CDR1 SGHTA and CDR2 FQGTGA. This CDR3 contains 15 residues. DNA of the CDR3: TGTGCCAGCAGCTTGGGACTAGCGGACACAGATACGCAGTATTTT. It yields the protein CASSLGLADTDTQYF.

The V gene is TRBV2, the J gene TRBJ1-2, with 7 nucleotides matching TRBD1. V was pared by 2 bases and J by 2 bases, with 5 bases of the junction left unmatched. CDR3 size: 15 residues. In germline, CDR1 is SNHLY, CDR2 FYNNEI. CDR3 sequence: CASSEISGGNYGYTF. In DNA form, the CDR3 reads TGTGCCAGCAGTGAAATATCAGGGGGGAACTATGGCTACACCTTC. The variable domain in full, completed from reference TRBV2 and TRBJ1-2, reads EPEVTQTPSHQVTQMGQEVILRCVPISNHLYFYWYRQILGQKVEFLVSFYNNEISEKSEIFDDQFSVERPDGSNFTLKIRSTKLEDSAMYFCASSEISGGNYGYTFGSGTRLTVV.

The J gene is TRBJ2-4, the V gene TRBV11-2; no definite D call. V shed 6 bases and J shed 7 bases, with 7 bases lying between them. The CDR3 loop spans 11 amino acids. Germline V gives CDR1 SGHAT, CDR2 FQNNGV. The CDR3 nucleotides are TGTGCCAGCAGTCCCGGGAACATTCAGTACTTC. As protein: CASSPGNIQYF.